This entry lists 19 T cell receptor beta chains sequenced from one sample in a study of radiotherapy plus CTLA-4 blockade in lung cancer (dated by TCRdb to between 2017 and 2018). Libraries were prepared through the immunoSEQ multiplex PCR assay. TCRdb stores this immuneACCESS table with in-frame sequences only. Part of the clones is absent; in the studies checked, under half of the shortfall reflects unresolved V genes, and no reason is known for the rest. The sample table records about 53,000 clones; around 83% of these occur just once. The top ten clonotypes cover 25% to 35% of the sample. This material consisted of peripheral blood, taken from a patient treated with radiotherapy plus ipilimumab. The source is a human donor with non-small cell lung cancer whose response to radiotherapy plus ipilimumab could not be evaluated.

The chain combines TRBV6-1 with TRBJ2-3; 8 bases match TRBD1. The CDR3 contains 15 residues. V gave up 0 bases and J gave up 5 bases; unmatched junction bases: 4. Germline V gene lookup returns CDR1 MNHNS and CDR2 SASEGT. The CDR3 spells CASSEAGQDLDTQYF. CDR3 DNA: TGTGCCAGCAGTGAAGCGGGACAGGATTTAGATACGCAGTATTTT.

The CDR3 protein is CASRDPSGSVATGELFF. The CDR3 DNA is TGTGCCAGCAGGGATCCCAGCGGGAGCGTCGCTACCGGGGAGCTGTTTTTT. V gene TRBV9 combines with J gene TRBJ2-2, with 8 bases identical to TRBD2. V lost 5 bases, J lost 5 bases, and 14 bases stayed unmatched. This CDR3 is 17 amino acids long. CDR1 SGDLS and CDR2 YYNGEE come from the germline V gene.

The rearrangement links TRBV11-3 to TRBJ2-1; TRBD2 aligns across 11 bases. Germline V CDR1 and CDR2: SGHNT, YENEEA. The CDR3 covers 18 residues. J lost 10 bases, V lost 1 base, and 15 bases had no gene match. CDR3 in amino acids: CASSLVGQGLAEGGEQFF. The CDR3 DNA reads TGTGCCAGCAGCTTAGTCGGCCAGGGACTAGCGGAGGGCGGCGAGCAGTTCTTC.

The gene calls are TRBV4-1 and TRBJ2-7, with a weak D call TRBD2 (5 bases). CDR3 length equals 13 residues. V lost 4 bases, J lost 5 bases, and 12 bases lay in between. CDR1 MGHRA and CDR2 YSYEKL come from the germline V gene. The CDR3 spells CASSPTTYHEQYF. The DNA for the CDR3 is TGCGCCAGCAGCCCGACTACGTACCACGAGCAGTACTTC.

The V gene is TRBV7-3, the J gene TRBJ2-3; TRBD2 is a possible D gene (6 bases). The CDR3 consists of 13 residues. Germline V gives CDR1 SGHTA, CDR2 FQGTGA. V lost 5 bases to trimming and J lost 4 bases, with 10 bases between them. CDR3 region: CASSRRAPDTQYF. The CDR3 DNA follows: TGTGCCAGCAGCCGGAGGGCCCCAGATACGCAGTATTTT.

This clone was counted a few times. The rearrangement links TRBV9 to TRBJ2-2; D may be TRBD2 (6 bases). The CDR3 length is 16 residues. V gave up 4 bases and J gave up 5 bases, with 18 bases separating them. The germline CDR1 and CDR2 sequences are SGDLS and YYNGEE. In DNA, the CDR3 is TGTGCCAGCAGCTTTGACTCCGGGAGTCGTACCGGGGAGCTGTTTTTT. Translation: CASSFDSGSRTGELFF.

V gene TRBV4-3 combines with J gene TRBJ1-6; D remains ambiguous. CDR1 and CDR2 (germline): LGHNA, YSLEER. Deletions cut 0 bases from V and 7 bases from J, with 13 bases between. The CDR3 is 16 amino acids. The CDR3 DNA is TGCGCCAGCAGCCAAGATTCGTCACAGCCCAATTCACCCCTCCACTTT. It yields the protein CASSQDSSQPNSPLHF.

The chain uses TRBV2 and TRBJ2-7; D call uncertain. Trimming left V 6 bases short and J 0 bases short, with 6 bases between. CDR3 size: 12 residues. Germline V gene sequence: CDR1 SNHLY, CDR2 FYNNEI. This CDR3 is CASRASSYEQYF. CDR3 DNA sequence: TGTGCCAGCAGGGCCTCCTCCTACGAGCAGTACTTC.

The chain links TRBV5-5 to TRBJ2-7, with TRBD2 matching over 10 bases. V trimming: 5 bases; J trimming: 5 bases; junction bases outside the gene matches: 10. The CDR3 covers 15 residues. Germline CDR1 and CDR2: SGHKS and YYEKEE (reference sequence). The CDR3 loop is CASRVGLAGEDEQYF. The CDR3 DNA sequence: TGTGCCAGCAGAGTGGGGCTAGCGGGAGAGGACGAGCAGTACTTC. The variable domain in full, completed from reference TRBV5-5 and TRBJ2-7, reads DAGVTQSPTHLIKTRGQQVTLRCSPISGHKSVSWYQQVLGQGPQFIFQYYEKEERGRGNFPDRFSARQFPNYSSELNVNALLLGDSALYLCASRVGLAGEDEQYFGPGTRLTVT.

The rearrangement joins TRBV19 to TRBJ2-4, with D perhaps matching TRBD2 (6 bases). The CDR3 runs to 17 residues. CDR1 and CDR2 from the germline V gene are LNHDA and SQIVND (reference sequence). V was pared by 0 bases and J by 0 bases, with 12 bases between. In DNA form, the CDR3 reads TGTGCCAGTAGTATAGATTTGGGGACTCTAGCCAAAAACATTCAGTACTTC. It yields the protein CASSIDLGTLAKNIQYF.

This chain connects TRBV7-8 to TRBJ2-3, with no clear D. The germline gives CDR1 SGHVS, CDR2 FQNEAQ. V gave up 4 bases and J gave up 5 bases, with 10 bases separating them. The CDR3 covers 13 residues. The CDR3 loop is CASSYESGDTQYF. DNA of the CDR3: TGTGCCAGCAGCTACGAGAGTGGAGATACGCAGTATTTT.

The rearrangement links TRBV28 to TRBJ2-2; 7 bases fit TRBD2. The trim removed 5 bases at V and 4 bases at J, leaving 10 bases unmatched. The CDR3 totals 16 residues. Germline V CDR1 and CDR2: MDHEN, SYDVKM. CDR3 bases: TGTGCCAGCAGTCCAAACCGGGGGACTATCACCGGGGAGCTGTTTTTT. It codes for CASSPNRGTITGELFF.

The chain carries TRBV28 and TRBJ2-2; 12 bases fit TRBD1. The trim removed 9 bases at V and 8 bases at J, leaving 10 bases unmatched. CDR3 length: 15 amino acids. In germline, CDR1 is MDHEN, CDR2 SYDVKM. The CDR3 region is CASQPGQGAAGELFF. In nucleotides, the CDR3 is TGTGCCAGTCAACCGGGACAGGGGGCAGCTGGGGAGCTGTTTTTT.

J is TRBJ2-5 and V is TRBV7-9; the match to TRBD1 covers 10 bases. The DNA end lines up better with TRBJ2-7; the J call may be wrong. This CDR3 region has 15 residues. Germline V lookup: CDR1 SEHNR, CDR2 FQNEAQ (reference sequence). The CDR3 protein is CASSFRGQGDHEQYF. The CDR3 coding sequence is TGTGCCAGCAGCTTTCGCGGACAGGGGGACCACGAGCAGTACTTC.

For the CDR3, the DNA is TGTGCCAGCAGCTTAGGGGCAGAAAACACTGAAGCTTTCTTT. It yields the protein CASSLGAENTEAFF. The genes are TRBV7-9 and TRBJ1-1, with D unclear. The CDR3 length is 14 residues. Trimming pared 1 base from V and 2 bases from J, leaving 8 bases between. Germline V CDR1 and CDR2: SEHNR, FQNEAQ (reference sequence).

This chain connects TRBV5-4 to TRBJ2-1; 8 bases fit TRBD2. Trimming at V came to 4 bases and at J to 8 bases, leaving 11 bases not matched to a gene. The V gene's germline CDR1 is SGHNT and CDR2 YYREEE (reference sequence). This CDR3 is built from 15 residues. CDR3 coding DNA: TGTGCCAGCAGCATCCGACTAGCGTATCCACATGAGCAGTTCTTC. It specifies CASSIRLAYPHEQFF.

The chain couples TRBV30 to TRBJ2-2; 10 positions agree with TRBD1. The ends lost 3 bases at V and 5 bases at J; junction bases unmatched: 9. The germline V gene encodes CDR1 GTSNPN and CDR2 SVGIG (reference sequence). The CDR3 length is 16 residues. The DNA of the CDR3 is TGTGCCTGGAGCCGTCGAGGGACAGGGGATACCGGGGAGCTGTTTTTT. This translates into CAWSRRGTGDTGELFF.

The chain uses TRBV19 and TRBJ1-2, with D unclear. Germline CDR1 and CDR2: LNHDA and SQIVND (reference sequence). Between the trimmed V and J ends, which lost 7 bases and 7 bases, there was a span of 16 bases. The CDR3 is 13 residues long. Here the CDR3 reads CASIPGPARGYTF. DNA for the CDR3: TGTGCCAGTATCCCGGGTCCGGCCCGTGGCTACACCTTC.

The sample holds one count of this clone. The rearrangement joins TRBV9 to TRBJ1-2; TRBD1 agrees at 8 bases. With V trimmed by 2 bases and J by 7 bases, 13 bases remained unmatched. The CDR3 runs 16 residues. CDR1 is SGDLS and CDR2 is YYNGEE in the germline V gene. CDR3 protein: CASSVAQPDRAAGYTF. The CDR3 DNA reads TGTGCCAGCAGCGTCGCCCAACCGGACAGGGCGGCTGGCTACACCTTC.